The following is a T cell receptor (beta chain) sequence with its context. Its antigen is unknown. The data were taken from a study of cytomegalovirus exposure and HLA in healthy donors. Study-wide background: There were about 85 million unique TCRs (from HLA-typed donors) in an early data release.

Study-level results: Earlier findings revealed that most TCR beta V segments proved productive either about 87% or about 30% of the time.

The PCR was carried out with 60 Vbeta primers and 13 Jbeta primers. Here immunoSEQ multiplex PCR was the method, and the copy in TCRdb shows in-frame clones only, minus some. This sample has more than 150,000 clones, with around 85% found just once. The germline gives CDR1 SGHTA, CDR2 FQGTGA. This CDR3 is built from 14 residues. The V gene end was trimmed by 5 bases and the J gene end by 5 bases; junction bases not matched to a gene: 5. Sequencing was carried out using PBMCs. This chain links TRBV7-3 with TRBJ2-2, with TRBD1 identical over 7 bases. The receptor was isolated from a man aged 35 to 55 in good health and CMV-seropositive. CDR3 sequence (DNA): TGTGCCAGCAGCCCAATACAGGGGACCGGGGAGCTGTTTTTT. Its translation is CASSPIQGTGELFF.